A single sample gave rise to the 14 T cell receptor beta chains below, sequenced in a study of T cells in Graves' hyperthyroidism and ophthalmopathy. Researchers amplified the TCR beta CDR3 regions from RNA transcripts. When the TCR CDR3 underwent first-round RT-PCR, the HTBI primer set was used. TCRdb itself ran the multiplex PCR reads through MiXCR, one entry per CDR3 protein. The table records about 590,000 distinct CDR3 sequences, 12% to 15% of them present only once. Sequencing used blood. The source is a young woman with Graves' ophthalmopathy.

This clonotype was found a few times. The chain employs TRBV7-8 and TRBJ2-3; D remains unclear. The CDR3 covers 14 residues. The germline V gene encodes CDR1 SGHVS and CDR2 FQNEAQ. V lost 0 bases and J 6 bases, leaving 10 bases between the germline ends. CDR3 residues: CASSLAPYADTQYF. The CDR3 DNA reads TGTGCCAGCAGCTTAGCCCCCTACGCGGATACGCAGTATTTT.

This clonotype was detected only a few times. The V gene is TRBV12-5, the J gene TRBJ2-5, with 12 nucleotides matching TRBD1. The CDR3 runs to 19 residues. Germline lookup yields CDR1 LGHNT and CDR2 FRNRAP. The ends lost 6 bases at V and 1 base at J; junction bases unmatched: 15. For the CDR3, the DNA is TGTGCTAGTGGCCAGTCCCGGGACAGGGGGCGTCGGGTCCAAGAGACCCAGTACTTC. This gives the protein CASGQSRDRGRRVQETQYF.

This clonotype came up many times. CDR3 nucleotide sequence: TGTGCCAGCATGCCCCTGTCGAGCTCGGGGTTCGGGTATTCAGTCGGTCAGCCCCAGCATTTT. This translates into CASMPLSSSGFGYSVGQPQHF. V is TRBV6-2 or TRBV6-3 and J is TRBJ1-5, with D hard to call. The length of the CDR3 is 21 residues. With 7 bases removed from V and 6 bases from J, the gap between germline ends came to 37 bases. CDR1 MNHEY and CDR2 SVGEGT come from the germline V gene.

The chain couples TRBV28 to TRBJ2-7, with a tentative D call TRBD2 (5 bases). V was clipped by 5 bases and J by 1 base, with 12 bases between them. CDR3 length equals 14 residues. Germline lookup yields CDR1 MDHEN and CDR2 SYDVKM. CDR3 loop: CASSLRAVSYEQYF. The CDR3, as DNA: TGTGCCAGCAGTCTGAGGGCAGTGTCCTACGAGCAGTACTTC.

There are many counts of this clonotype. The chain is built from TRBV7-9 and TRBJ1-1; the match to TRBD1 covers 7 bases. The CDR3 spans 14 residues. CDR1 and CDR2 from the germline V gene are SEHNR and FQNEAQ (reference sequence). Trimming cost V 5 bases and J 0 bases; bases outside gene matches: 3. Here the CDR3 reads CASSRQGVNTEAFF. CDR3 nucleotides: TGTGCCAGCAGCAGGCAGGGGGTGAACACTGAAGCTTTCTTT.

This clonotype was counted at least ten times. This rearrangement joins TRBV18 to TRBJ2-5; D call uncertain. From germline, CDR1 is KGHSH and CDR2 LQKENI. The CDR3 runs 12 residues. The V end was cut by 9 bases, the J end by 4 bases, with 12 bases between. The CDR3 region is CASGTDRETQYF. The DNA for the CDR3 is TGTGCCAGTGGAACCGATCGAGAGACCCAGTACTTC.

The chain joins TRBV27 to TRBJ2-3; 8 bases agree with TRBD2. From germline, CDR1 is MNHEY and CDR2 SMNVEV (reference sequence). The CDR3 is 15 residues long. V lost 4 bases to trimming and J lost 1 base; unmatched junction nucleotides: 4. The CDR3 protein is CASSSATSGTDTQYF. In DNA form, the CDR3 reads TGTGCCAGCAGTTCTGCGACTAGCGGCACAGATACGCAGTATTTT.

The chain has TRBV5-5 and TRBJ2-1; the D call may be TRBD1 or TRBD2 (5 bases each). The germline V gene encodes CDR1 SGHKS and CDR2 YYEKEE (reference sequence). V was shortened by 4 bases and J by 12 bases, with 20 bases between the two germline ends. The CDR3 length is 14 residues. The CDR3 DNA follows: TGTGCCAGCAGCACTGAAGGGGCCCCTGCGGGGCAGTTCTTC. Encoded protein: CASSTEGAPAGQFF.

At least ten counts were recorded for this clonotype. The chain employs TRBV28 and TRBJ1-6, with D unresolved. The CDR3 extends over 14 amino acids. V was trimmed by 1 base and J by 7 bases, leaving 8 bases between them. CDR1 is MDHEN, CDR2 SYDVKM, per germline. The CDR3 loop reads CASSLYLDNSPLHF. CDR3 DNA sequence: TGTGCCAGCAGTTTATATCTGGACAATTCACCCCTCCACTTT.

Concerning this clonotype itself: This may arise from a read error, as a much more abundant clone is one base away. This chain joins TRBV5-6 and TRBJ2-5, with D perhaps given as TRBD1 or TRBD2 (5 bases each). Germline values: CDR1 SGHDT, CDR2 YYEEEE. V gave up 1 base and J gave up 7 bases, with 14 bases separating them. The CDR3 is 14 residues long. CDR3 DNA: TGTGCCAGCAGCTTGAAGGGGACGAAAGGGACCCAGTACTTC. It specifies CASSLKGTKGTQYF.

Many counts were recorded for this clonotype. This chain connects TRBV6-1 to TRBJ1-2; TRBD1 aligns across 7 bases. Germline-derived CDR1 and CDR2 are MNHNS and SASEGT. CDR3 length: 13 amino acids. The J segment lost 8 bases and the V segment lost 0 bases, leaving 3 bases of the junction unmatched. CDR3 amino acids: CASSEALGGGYTF. In nucleotides, the CDR3 is TGTGCCAGCAGTGAAGCGCTAGGGGGCGGCTACACCTTC.

This clonotype has ten or more counts. This sequence joins TRBV20-1 and TRBJ1-1, with a weak D call TRBD1 (6 bases). V lost 5 bases to trimming and J lost 6 bases, with 19 bases between them. The CDR3 sequence is 14 residues long. Germline assignment: CDR1 DFQATT and CDR2 SNEGSKA (reference sequence). The CDR3 DNA reads TGCAGTGCTGTTTCCTTTCAGGGGAAGGCTGAAGCTTTCTTT. Encoded protein: CSAVSFQGKAEAFF.

The genes are TRBV27 and TRBJ2-1; 10 nucleotides line up with TRBD1. J was trimmed by 16 bases and V by 5 bases; bases with no gene match: 11. The germline CDR1 and CDR2 sequences are MNHEY and SMNVEV (reference sequence). The CDR3 length is 13 residues. CDR3: CASSLHRDRGRFF. The CDR3 nucleotides read TGTGCCAGCAGTCTACATCGGGACAGGGGAAGATTCTTC.

Ten or more counts support this clonotype. The chain couples TRBV6-5 to TRBJ2-3, with TRBD2 identical over 7 bases. V lost 3 bases and J lost 2; bases outside the gene matches: 11. CDR3 length: 17 amino acids. Germline V CDR1 and CDR2: MNHEY, SVGAGI. DNA of the CDR3: TGTGCCAGCAGTTATCTCCCTGCTAGCGGATACACAGATACGCAGTATTTT. Translation gives CASSYLPASGYTDTQYF.